The present entry profiles one T cell receptor beta chain with its context. This entry belongs to a study of blood T cells in healthy people across ages. A second about 6 to 12 cycle PCR used barcoded and J-beta primers. Each CDR3 protein gets one entry after TCRdb re-called the 5' RACE reads with MiXCR. This table has roughly 800,000 distinct CDR3 sequences, about 48% appearing once. The V and J ends lost 5 bases and 7 bases respectively, with 10 bases between them. This CDR3 is 12 amino acids long. Germline CDR1 SGHTA, CDR2 FQGTGA. Sequencing was performed on blood. The chain carries TRBV7-3 and TRBJ2-3; D is perhaps TRBD1 (6 bases). The receptor was derived from a man of 80 years or more in good health. The CDR3 nucleotides read TGTGCCAGCAGCGTGGACAGTCATACGCAGTATTTT. Its protein is CASSVDSHTQYF. The entire variable domain, with the rest obtained from reference TRBV7-3 and TRBJ2-3, is as follows: GAGVSQTPSNKVTEKGKYVELRCDPISGHTALYWYRQSLGQGPEFLIYFQGTGAADDSGLPNDRFFAVRPEGSVSTLKIQRTERGDSAVYLCASSVDSHTQYFGPGTRLTVL.